This entry lists 10 T cell receptor beta chains sequenced from one sample in a study of Ad26.COV2.S vaccination and SARS-CoV-2 variants. Some clones are missing from TCRdb's copy, which holds only in-frame ones; the method was immunoSEQ multiplex PCR. The sample yields roughly 380,000 clones, about 91% seen once. This material consisted of peripheral blood, taken after recovery from COVID-19. The receptors originated from a human donor who had recovered from COVID-19.

This clone appeared once. This rearrangement joins TRBV7-8 to TRBJ2-5; D may be TRBD2 (5 bases). Germline V lookup: CDR1 SGHVS, CDR2 FQNEAQ. The CDR3 loop spans 11 amino acids. V lost 2 bases and J lost 7, with 5 bases in between. This CDR3 reads CASSLSGTQYF. For the CDR3, the DNA is TGTGCCAGCAGCTTAAGCGGGACCCAGTACTTC. The full variable domain, in which reference TRBV7-8 and TRBJ2-5 provide the parts outside the CDR3, is GAGVSQSPRYKVAKRGQDVALRCDPISGHVSLFWYQQALGQGPEFLTYFQNEAQLDKSGLPSDRFFAERPEGSVSTLKIQRTQQEDSAVYLCASSLSGTQYFGPGTRLLVL.

The chain has TRBV6-2 or TRBV6-3 and TRBJ2-3; D not certain. V lost 0 bases to trimming and J lost 2 bases, with 6 bases between them. Germline values: CDR1 MNHEY, CDR2 SVGEGT. The CDR3 consists of 14 residues. CDR3 nucleotide sequence: TGTGCCAGCAGTTACTCCTTTAACACAGATACGCAGTATTTT. It is translated as CASSYSFNTDTQYF.

The chain combines TRBV27 with TRBJ1-1; TRBD1 matches at 8 bases. V was pared by 5 bases and J by 6 bases, with 14 bases of the junction left unmatched. The CDR3 contains 16 residues. Germline CDR1 is MNHEY and CDR2 is SMNVEV (reference sequence). DNA for the CDR3: TGTGCCAGCAGTCGCATCCGCGGACAGGGAGGAGCTGAAGCTTTCTTT. This gives the protein CASSRIRGQGGAEAFF.

This chain links TRBV10-1 with TRBJ1-1, with 7 bases fitting TRBD1. CDR3 length: 13 amino acids. Germline lookup yields CDR1 WNHNN and CDR2 SYGVQD (reference sequence). The V and J ends lost 7 bases and 5 bases, in that order; junction bases with no gene match: 7. The chain's CDR3 is CASNKKQGTEAFF. The CDR3 nucleotides read TGCGCCAGCAACAAAAAACAGGGGACTGAAGCTTTCTTT.

The chain recombines TRBV12-2 with TRBJ2-7; TRBD2 is taken as the D call from the table, unchecked against the DNA. TRBV12-2 is an annotated pseudogene. The CDR3 runs to 15 residues. CDR3 residues: CASRLRPREGGEQYF. In DNA, the CDR3 is TGTGCAAGTCGCTTAAGGCCCCGGGAGGGGGGCGAGCAGTACTTC.

The gene calls are TRBV6-5 and TRBJ2-7; TRBD1 matches 11 bases. The CDR3 consists of 15 residues. The germline V gene has CDR1 MNHEY and CDR2 SVGAGI. Trimming removed 1 base from V and 3 bases from J; junction bases left unmatched: 2. The CDR3: CASSYWDRGSYEQYF. In DNA, the CDR3 is TGTGCCAGCAGTTACTGGGACAGGGGGAGCTACGAGCAGTACTTC.

The chain has TRBV12-5 and TRBJ2-7, with 7 nucleotides matching TRBD1. Germline CDR1 reads LGHNT; CDR2 reads FRNRAP. Trimming removed 5 bases from V and 2 bases from J; junction bases left unmatched: 3. The CDR3 length is 13 residues. The DNA of the CDR3 is TGTGCTAGTGGTATTGGGACAGCCTACGAGCAGTACTTC. Its translation is CASGIGTAYEQYF.

The gene calls are TRBV6-5 and TRBJ1-4, with D unclear. This CDR3 has 14 amino acids. The V and J ends lost 3 bases and 2 bases respectively, with 7 bases between them. Germline V CDR1 and CDR2: MNHEY, SVGAGI. The CDR3 is CASSYGLTNEKLFF. For the CDR3, the DNA is TGTGCCAGCAGTTATGGGTTGACTAATGAAAAACTGTTTTTT.

The chain has TRBV3-1 (or the pseudogene TRBV3-2) and TRBJ2-3, with 10 bases lining up with TRBD1. This CDR3 is 15 amino acids long. V was pared by 3 bases and J by 4 bases, with 4 bases of the junction left unmatched. CDR1 is LGHDT and CDR2 is YNNKEL in the germline V gene (reference sequence). In nucleotides, the CDR3 is TGTGCCAGCAGCCACAGGGACAGGGGCCCAGATACGCAGTATTTT. Protein sequence: CASSHRDRGPDTQYF.

The V call is TRBV2, the J call TRBJ2-3; possible D gene TRBD2, 5 bases. In germline, CDR1 is SNHLY, CDR2 FYNNEI. CDR3 length: 13 amino acids. Trimming removed 9 bases at V and 4 bases at J, with 14 bases between. The CDR3 sequence is CASRTDMPDTQYF. The CDR3 DNA is TGTGCCAGTCGGACTGACATGCCAGATACGCAGTATTTT.